This TCR beta chain emerged from a study of T cells in Graves' hyperthyroidism and ophthalmopathy. For the study at large: Prior to any treatment, at the point of initial diagnosis, peripheral blood was collected.

RNA transcripts yielded amplified TCR beta CDR3 regions. Using the HTBI primer set, a first-round RT-PCR was run on the TCR CDR3. Each CDR3 protein gets one entry after TCRdb re-called the multiplex PCR reads with MiXCR. The sample holds roughly 300,000 distinct CDR3 sequences; around 20% are singletons and the top ten take under 55%. V shed 4 bases and J 1 base; nucleotides not matched to a gene: 4. From germline, CDR1 is SQVTM and CDR2 ANQGSEA. The CDR3 is 14 amino acids. This clonotype was counted many times. This receptor was identified in a woman in her fifties or sixties with Graves' hyperthyroidism. The chain couples TRBV29-1 to TRBJ2-3; 8 bases fit TRBD1. Material for sequencing was blood. DNA of the CDR3: TGCAGCGTTGTTGACAGGGGAGGCACAGATACGCAGTATTTT. Protein product: CSVVDRGGTDTQYF.